This T cell receptor (beta chain) was profiled in a study of blood T cells in healthy people across ages. Study results and limitations: The recorded TCR beta diversity per million T cells decreased in a roughly linear manner with age. Total diversity from one million sequenced T cells was likely underestimated.

The CDR3 totals 15 residues. The V gene lost 6 bases and the J gene lost 3 bases, with 15 bases spanning the gap. Per the germline V gene, CDR1 is MDHEN and CDR2 is SYDVKM. Combining a sample-barcoded 5' primer with a J-beta primer mix, a second PCR ran for roughly 7 to 12 cycles. Every cDNA molecule bore a tag from a template-switch adaptor containing 12 random nucleotides. TCRdb recomputed calls from the 5' RACE reads with MiXCR, one row per CDR3 protein. The table shows roughly 1,700,000 distinct CDR3 sequences, with over 25% occurring only once. This clonotype occurred a few times. Its specificity is unknown. Total RNA extracted from each sample amounted to at least 6 micrograms.

This receptor was taken from a woman aged 25 to 39 in good health. Sequencing was carried out using blood. The rearrangement links TRBV28 to TRBJ1-5; weak D call: TRBD1 (6 bases). The CDR3 DNA follows: TGTGCCAGCAGGGACCTAAGGGGGAACAATCAGCCCCAGCATTTT. This encodes CASRDLRGNNQPQHF. The full variable domain, in which reference TRBV28 and TRBJ1-5 provide the parts outside the CDR3, is DVKVTQSSRYLVKRTGEKVFLECVQDMDHENMFWYRQDPGLGLRLIYFSYDVKMKEKGDIPEGYSVSREKKERFSLILESASTNQTSMYLCASRDLRGNNQPQHFGDGTRLSIL.